This is a list of T cell receptor beta chains from one sample in a study of cytomegalovirus exposure and HLA in healthy donors. Produced via immunoSEQ multiplex PCR; TCRdb's table is partial and in-frame only. The sample yields over 200,000 clones, around four fifths seen once. The sample taken for sequencing was PBMCs. These receptors originate from a male donor in good health and CMV-seronegative. Both conserved end residues are trimmed from each CDR3.

j_call v_call cdr3_aa
TRBJ1-2 TRBV25-1 ASSESGINYGYT
TRBJ1-2 TRBV27 ASSLSSRITQAYGYT
TRBJ2-5 TRBV14 ASSQSPRGTQY
TRBJ1-1 TRBV7-3 ASSRHRVTEAF
TRBJ2-3 TRBV6-4 ASSDQAGGTDTQY
TRBJ1-2 TRBV9 ASSSWGADYGYT
TRBJ2-1 TRBV2 ASSGGTLDDDEQF
TRBJ1-2 TRBV19 ATEGGGAANGYT
TRBJ2-2 TRBV7-2 ASTLVSDTGELF
TRBJ1-2 TRBV10-1 ASSDPGPGRRVVSYGYT
TRBJ2-7 TRBV13 ASSFGSSVDEQY
TRBJ2-7 TRBV27 ASSLIGAGSYEQY
TRBJ1-4 TRBV6-5 ASSPDRGQEKLF
TRBJ2-5 TRBV10-3 AISDLCLTDQETQY
TRBJ2-7 TRBV5-5 ASSLAAVYEQY
TRBJ2-1 TRBV28 ASSPPRHPLGF
TRBJ2-1 TRBV7-3 ASSYYGAGSYNEQF
TRBJ1-3 TRBV5-1 ASSLGGSGNTIY
TRBJ1-1 TRBV9 ASSVGPGTSTEAF
TRBJ2-2 TRBV29-1 SATTGGGNTGELF
TRBJ2-2 TRBV28 ASSGTRGTGELF
TRBJ1-1 TRBV6-1 ASTLNTEAF
TRBJ1-1 TRBV7-9 ASSRQGTEAF
TRBJ2-4 TRBV10-1 ASRRRLAGKAGNIQY
TRBJ1-1 TRBV5-1 ASRTGGEAF
TRBJ1-4 TRBV28 ASSTRQGEGEKLF
TRBJ2-1 TRBV4-1 ASSHAASSYNEQF
TRBJ2-1 TRBV7-3 ASSLTGTEQF
TRBJ2-7 TRBV5-1 ASSLSTSGTYEQY
TRBJ2-3 TRBV5-6 ASSWESTDTQY
TRBJ2-5 TRBV27 ASSSLGGEKTQY